This entry lists 5 T cell receptor beta chains sequenced from one sample in a study of OX40 agonist ivuxolimab in advanced cancers. The assay was immunoSEQ multiplex PCR, and TCRdb's table has in-frame clones only and misses some. The sample carries tens of thousands of clones, about 82% recorded once. Sequenced material: CD4+ or CD8+ T cells sorted from blood, taken in a trial of the OX40 agonist ivuxolimab. The receptors come from an adult with an advanced solid tumor such as melanoma, head and neck, liver or kidney cancer.

This clone has only one observation. The chain is built from TRBV6-5 and TRBJ1-4, with 12 bases lining up with TRBD1. This CDR3 comprises 16 residues. The germline CDR1 and CDR2 sequences are MNHEY and SVGAGI. The junction had 4 bases not matched to a gene; V was cut back by 0 bases and J by 8 bases. CDR3 sequence reads: CASSYSGGTGGEKLFF. The CDR3 coding sequence is TGTGCCAGCAGTTACTCGGGAGGGACAGGGGGCGAAAAACTGTTTTTT.

The table lists this clone with a few counts. V and J are TRBV10-2 and TRBJ1-1; no firm D call. The CDR3 is 13 amino acids. Trimming removed 4 bases from V and 1 base from J, with 7 bases in between. CDR1 is WSHSY and CDR2 is SAAADI in the germline V gene. CDR3 amino acids: CASSVGKNTEAFF. The CDR3 coding sequence is TGCGCCAGCAGTGTCGGGAAGAACACTGAAGCTTTCTTT.

This sequence joins TRBV5-1 and TRBJ2-6; D remains ambiguous. The ends were cut back, 6 bases at V and 2 bases at J, with 9 bases in the middle. There are 14 residues in the CDR3. Germline lookup yields CDR1 SGHRS and CDR2 YFSETQ. The CDR3 sequence: CASTVYAGANVLTF. The CDR3 coding sequence is TGCGCCAGCACCGTGTACGCTGGGGCCAACGTCCTGACTTTC.

V is TRBV6-5 and J is TRBJ2-7, with 7 bases aligning to TRBD1. Germline values: CDR1 MNHEY, CDR2 SVGAGI. J gave up 4 bases and V 4 bases, and 1 base lay outside the gene matches. There are 12 residues in the CDR3. DNA for the CDR3: TGTGCCAGCAGTTGGGACAGATACGAGCAGTACTTC. Translation: CASSWDRYEQYF.

The genes are TRBV10-2 and TRBJ1-1; 7 bases are a match to TRBD1. V dropped 6 bases and J dropped 4; count of bases not matched to a gene: 11. The CDR3 has 15 amino acids. The V gene's germline CDR1 is WSHSY and CDR2 SAAADI. CDR3 nucleotides: TGCGCCAGCAGCTCTCCTACAGGGGTAAGCACTGAAGCTTTCTTT. Protein sequence: CASSSPTGVSTEAFF.